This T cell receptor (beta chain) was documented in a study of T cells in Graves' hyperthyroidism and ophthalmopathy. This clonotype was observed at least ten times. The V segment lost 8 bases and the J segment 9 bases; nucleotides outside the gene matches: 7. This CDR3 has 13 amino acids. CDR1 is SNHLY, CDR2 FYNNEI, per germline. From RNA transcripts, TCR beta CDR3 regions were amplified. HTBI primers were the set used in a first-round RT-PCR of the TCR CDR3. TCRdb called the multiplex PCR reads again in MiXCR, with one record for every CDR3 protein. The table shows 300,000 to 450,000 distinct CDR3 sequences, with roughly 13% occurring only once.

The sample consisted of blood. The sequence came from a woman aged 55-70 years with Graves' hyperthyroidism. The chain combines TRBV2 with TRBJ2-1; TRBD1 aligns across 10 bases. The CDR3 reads CASGTTGGTEQFF. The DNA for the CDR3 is TGTGCCAGCGGAACGACAGGGGGCACTGAGCAGTTCTTC.